Shown below are 4 T cell receptor beta chains from a single sample sequenced in a study of identical twins (dated by TCRdb to about 2016). The receptor library was made with 5' RACE. The instrument was an Illumina HiSeq 2000. TCRdb handled the public reads itself, with Q25 trimming in fastp and clone calling in MiXCR, and kept productive beta chains. Entries that share a CDR3 protein sequence are merged under the most common genes and DNA. Present in this sample are a few hundred thousand distinct CDR3 sequences, 9.6% of which were seen just once. Of the sample, roughly 3% is held by the ten largest clones. The same specimen was also included in a second study, on yellow fever vaccine responses in identical twins.

Sequencing was done on a sample of PBMCs. The origin of the receptors is a woman aged 18-35 years in good health.

This clonotype came up a few times. The CDR3 nucleotides read TGTGCCAGCAGTGAAGTCCGGGGGAGGACAGATACGCAGTATTTT. Protein product: CASSEVRGRTDTQYF. The chain has TRBV2 and TRBJ2-3; a weak D match, TRBD2 (6 bases). Germline CDR1 and CDR2: SNHLY and FYNNEI. The CDR3 runs 15 residues. V lost 1 base, J lost 3 bases, and 11 bases lay in between.

This rearrangement joins TRBV23-1 to TRBJ2-2, with 8 bases matching TRBD1. TRBV23-1 is sorted into the ORF group, with uncertain function. The CDR3 contains 19 residues. V lost 4 bases and J lost 4; bases outside the gene matches: 17. The CDR3 DNA reads TGCGCCAGCAGTCCGTGGACAGGGAGACCAAAAGACTGCACCGGGGAGCTGTTTTTT. Protein product: CASSPWTGRPKDCTGELFF.

This clonotype appeared many times. V and J are TRBV11-2 and TRBJ2-3; 11 bases map to TRBD1. The CDR3 length is 15 residues. In germline, CDR1 is SGHAT, CDR2 FQNNGV. V trimming: 6 bases; J trimming: 2 bases; junction bases outside the gene matches: 4. The CDR3 coding sequence is TGTGCCAGCAGACCAGGACAGGGGGCCACAGATACGCAGTATTTT. This encodes CASRPGQGATDTQYF.

The table lists this clonotype with many counts. The chain recombines TRBV11-2 with TRBJ2-3; 7 bases are a match to TRBD2. J lost 13 bases, V lost 3 bases, and 7 bases had no gene match. This CDR3 region has 12 residues. CDR1 SGHAT and CDR2 FQNNGV come from the germline V gene. CDR3: CASSLGGVVEYF. In DNA, the CDR3 is TGTGCCAGCAGCTTGGGGGGGGTGGTGGAGTATTTT.